A selection of T cell receptor beta chains follows, all from one sample in a study of cytomegalovirus exposure and HLA in healthy donors. Sequenced by immunoSEQ multiplex PCR; TCRdb stores in-frame clones only, minus some. The data contain tens of thousands of clones, roughly 93% of them singletons. Sequencing used PBMCs. Receptor source: a woman in her twenties or thirties in good health and CMV-seronegative. CDR3s include the opening cysteine and the closing phenylalanine or tryptophan. D genes are given only for firm matches. For some rows the clone size is stated as once, few or many, or as a class when expanded; others skip it.

>TRBJ2-1|TRBV14|16|TRBD2|NA
TGTGCCAGCAGCCACCCTGGACTAGGTGGGGGTAATGAGCAGTTCTTC
CASSHPGLGGGNEQFF
>TRBJ2-7|TRBV4-1|13|TRBD2|NA
TGCGCCAGCAGCCCGGGACTAGCAGACGAGCAGTACTTC
CASSPGLADEQYF
>TRBJ2-7|TRBV7-9|14|TRBD1|NA
TGTGCCAGCAGCTCCGGACAGGGTCACTACGAGCAGTACTTC
CASSSGQGHYEQYF
>TRBJ1-1|TRBV30|18|NA|NA
TGTGCCTGGAGTTACCTAGCAGGGGAAGGGAGAGGGAAGACTGAAGCTTTCTTT
CAWSYLAGEGRGKTEAFF
>TRBJ2-1|TRBV9|17|TRBD2|NA
TGTGCCAGCAGCGTACGTCATGCGGGAGTCTCCTACAATGAGCAGTTCTTC
CASSVRHAGVSYNEQFF
>TRBJ2-2|TRBV7-3|16|TRBD1|NA
TGTGCCAGCAGCCCGGCGCCGGGACAGACGACCGGGGAGCTGTTTTTT
CASSPAPGQTTGELFF
>TRBJ2-7|TRBV19|17|TRBD1|NA
TGTGCCAGTAGTGTCCACCTACCGGGACAGGGTTCCTACGAGCAGTACTTC
CASSVHLPGQGSYEQYF
>TRBJ1-4|TRBV10-3|13|NA|NA
TGTGCCATCTCGGGGGGGTCTAATGAAAAACTGTTTTTT
CAISGGSNEKLFF
>TRBJ1-2|TRBV28|14|NA|once
TGTGCCAGCAGTTTAGCGAGGCATAACTATGGCTACACCTTC
CASSLARHNYGYTF
>TRBJ2-7|TRBV7-9|12|NA|NA
TGTGCCAGCAGCAAAGACACCTACGAGCAGTACTTC
CASSKDTYEQYF
>TRBJ1-5|TRBV9|15|TRBD1|NA
TGTGCCAGCAGCGATACAGGGGGAGGCAATCAGCCCCAGCATTTT
CASSDTGGGNQPQHF
>TRBJ2-7|TRBV18|14|NA|NA
TGTGCCAGCTCACCATGGGCCCAAAACTACGAGCAGTACTTC
CASSPWAQNYEQYF
>TRBJ1-1|TRBV29-1|13|NA|NA
TGCAGCGTTGTCGCCGCCCCGGGCACTGAAGCTTTCTTT
CSVVAAPGTEAFF
>TRBJ1-1|TRBV7-3|15|NA|NA
TGTGCCAGCAGCTCCGACGGGGATCTGAACACTGAAGCTTTCTTT
CASSSDGDLNTEAFF
>TRBJ1-6|TRBV9|14|TRBD1|NA
TGTGCCAGCAGCGCCCGACAGGGGAATTCACCCCTCCACTTT
CASSARQGNSPLHF
>TRBJ2-3|TRBV19|16|TRBD2|NA
TGTGCCAGTAAGACTAGCGGGAGGGCCGGAGCAGATACGCAGTATTTT
CASKTSGRAGADTQYF
>TRBJ2-7|TRBV7-2|14|NA|once
TGTGCCAGCAGCCTCCTCGGGGGGCGCTACGAGCAGTACTTC
CASSLLGGRYEQYF
>TRBJ1-1|TRBV6-6|15|NA|once
TGTGCCAGCTTAGAGCTGCAGGGTGCGGTAGAAGGAGCTTTCTTT
CASLELQGAVEGAFF
>TRBJ1-5|TRBV7-2|17|TRBD1|NA
TGTGCCAGCAGCTTAATTCGGACAGGACGGTCGAATCAGCCCCAGCATTTT
CASSLIRTGRSNQPQHF
>TRBJ1-2|TRBV4-1|15|NA|NA
TGCGCCAGCAGCCAAGAGTGGAGTCTCGAAGGTGGCTACACCTTC
CASSQEWSLEGGYTF
>TRBJ2-1|TRBV7-3|15|TRBD2|NA
TGTGCCAGCAGCTTAGCGGGAGGACAGCATCGTGAGCAGTTCTTC
CASSLAGGQHREQFF
>TRBJ1-2|TRBV7-9|15|TRBD1|NA
TGTGCCAGCAGCGCCTCCGGGACAGCTAACTATGGCTACACCTTC
CASSASGTANYGYTF
>TRBJ1-3|TRBV4-1|18|TRBD1|NA
TGCGCCAGCAGCCAACATGCAGACAGGGGACTCTCTGGAAACACCATATATTTT
CASSQHADRGLSGNTIYF
>TRBJ1-6|TRBV19|12|TRBD1|NA
TGTGCCAGTAGACGACAGGGGGCGACCCTCCACTTT
CASRRQGATLHF
>TRBJ1-3|TRBV7-9|16|TRBD1|NA
TGTGCCAGCAGCCGAAACAGGGGTTTCTCTGGAAACACCATATATTTT
CASSRNRGFSGNTIYF
>TRBJ2-7|TRBV4-1|18|TRBD2|NA
TGCGCCAGCAGCCAAGTCTTTCAGCGGGGGGCAAAGAGCTACGAGCAGTACTTC
CASSQVFQRGAKSYEQYF
>TRBJ2-7|TRBV18|13|NA|NA
TGTGCCAGCTCACCACCTCCGGGGTACGAGCAGTACTTC
CASSPPPGYEQYF
>TRBJ1-1|TRBV28|15|TRBD1|NA
TGTGCCAGCAGCCGGGACAGGGGGATAAACACTGAAGCTTTCTTT
CASSRDRGINTEAFF